This T cell receptor (beta chain) was documented in a study of neurological immune-mediated disorders. General study findings and limits: HTLV-1-associated myelopathy displayed the greatest TCR clonal expansion, and multiple sclerosis exhibited the smallest, lower than that of healthy controls. Sharing of CDR3 amino acid sequences among expanded clones across subjects was absent, suggesting private repertoires in all groups.

The making of cDNA relied on 5'RACE with 10-nucleotide random UMIs. Via MiXCR, TCRdb re-called the 5' RACE reads, giving one row per CDR3 protein. The sample records about 95,000 distinct CDR3 sequences, 3.5% being singletons. CDR3 length equals 14 residues. V lost 6 bases to trimming and J lost 8 bases, with 19 bases between them. This clonotype was seen repeatedly, ten times or more. The antigen remains unidentified. 2 million PBMCs stored at -80 C were the source of the unsorted libraries. Sequenced material: PBMCs. The origin of this receptor is a woman younger than 30 with multiple sclerosis. The chain links TRBV12-3 or TRBV12-4 to TRBJ1-2; a possible D gene is TRBD1 (6 bases). CDR3 nucleotides: TGTGCCAGCAGCCCAGGACAGTTTACAGGGGGCTACACCTTC. Amino acids: CASSPGQFTGGYTF.